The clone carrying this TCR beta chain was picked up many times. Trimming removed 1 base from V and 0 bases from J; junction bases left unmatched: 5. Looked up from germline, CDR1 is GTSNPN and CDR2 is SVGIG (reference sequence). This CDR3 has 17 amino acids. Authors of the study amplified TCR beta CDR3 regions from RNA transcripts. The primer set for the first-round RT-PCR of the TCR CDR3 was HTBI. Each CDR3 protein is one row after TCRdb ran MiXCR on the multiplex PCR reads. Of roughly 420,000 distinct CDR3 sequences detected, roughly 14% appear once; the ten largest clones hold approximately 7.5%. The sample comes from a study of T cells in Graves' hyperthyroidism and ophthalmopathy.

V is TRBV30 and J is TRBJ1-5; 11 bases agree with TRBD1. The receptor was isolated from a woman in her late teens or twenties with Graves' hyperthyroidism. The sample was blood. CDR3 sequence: CAWSAGQGAYSNQPQHF. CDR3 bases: TGTGCCTGGAGTGCTGGACAGGGGGCATATAGCAATCAGCCCCAGCATTTT.